This T cell receptor beta chain was recovered during a study of blood T cell repertoires in COVID-19. Overall study context: Acute and convalescent COVID-19 specimens originated in the United States, Italy and Spain. PBMCs, B-cell-depleted T cells, or T cells provided the cDNA or gDNA that made up the material.

The authors' processing: It was from reference gene primer amplification that nucleated cell counts were estimated. The assay was immunoSEQ multiplex PCR, and TCRdb's table has in-frame clones only and misses some. The DNA gave D and trimming, while V, J and clone size come from that table. The sample yields about 100,000 clones, 70% to 90% seen once. The V segment lost 7 bases and the J segment 2 bases; nucleotides outside the gene matches: 8. Germline assignment: CDR1 SNHLY and CDR2 FYNNEI. This CDR3 comprises 14 residues. This sequence originates from a human donor in a cohort sampled during active COVID-19. The sequenced sample consisted of peripheral blood. The genes are TRBV2 and TRBJ2-7, with 7 bases that match TRBD1. In DNA form, the CDR3 reads TGTGCCAGCAATCGGGACAGCTATACCTACGAGCAGTACTTC. It specifies CASNRDSYTYEQYF.